Listed here are 15 T cell receptor beta chains from one sample, sequenced in a study of technical replicates of blood from a few donors. Profiled with immunoSEQ multiplex PCR; TCRdb holds only in-frame clones, not every one. The sample has around 80,000 clones, roughly 93% seen once. Sequencing was done on a sample of T cells isolated from PBMCs. The receptors stem from a human donor in good health.

The gene calls are TRBV7-5 and TRBJ2-2; no check of the table's D call, TRBD1, against the DNA was made. TRBV7-5 is described as a pseudogene. The CDR3 has 19 amino acids. CDR3 bases: TGTGTCAGATTCACCCGGAAAAGTTACAGGGGACGCGGCACCGGGGAGCTGTTTTTT. Protein product: CVRFTRKSYRGRGTGELFF.

The V and J genes are TRBV7-9 and TRBJ1-1, with unresolved D. Germline lookup yields CDR1 SEHNR and CDR2 FQNEAQ (reference sequence). Deletions cut 1 base from V and 1 base from J, with 4 bases between. The CDR3 covers 13 residues. In nucleotides, the CDR3 is TGTGCCAGCAGCTTAGTAGCGAACACTGAAGCTTTCTTT. It translates to CASSLVANTEAFF.

V is TRBV7-9 and J is TRBJ2-6; TRBD1 might be the D (6 bases). V shed 5 bases and J shed 1 base, with 15 bases lying between them. CDR3 size: 17 residues. Germline assignment: CDR1 SEHNR and CDR2 FQNEAQ (reference sequence). The CDR3 sequence is CASSNEQTGSGANVLTF. Written as DNA, the CDR3 is TGTGCCAGCAGCAACGAACAAACAGGGTCTGGGGCCAACGTCCTGACTTTC.

This chain uses TRBV7-2 with TRBJ2-5; D remains unclear. Germline CDR1 and CDR2: SGHTA and FQGNSA. The V end lost 2 bases, the J end lost 2 bases, and 3 bases lay between the germline ends. The CDR3 runs 12 residues. The CDR3 spells CASSLRQETQYF. CDR3 coding DNA: TGTGCCAGCAGCTTACGGCAAGAGACCCAGTACTTC.

The V gene is TRBV28, the J gene TRBJ2-7, with D possibly matching TRBD1 (6 bases). Germline CDR1 and CDR2: MDHEN and SYDVKM. The CDR3 has 13 amino acids. V was clipped by 6 bases and J by 1 base, with 10 bases between them. CDR3 in DNA: TGTGCCAGCAGAATACAGGGTTCCTACGAGCAGTACTTC. This gives the protein CASRIQGSYEQYF.

The chain links TRBV19 to TRBJ1-1; 7 nucleotides line up with TRBD1. Germline CDR1 reads LNHDA; CDR2 reads SQIVND (reference sequence). The CDR3 has 15 amino acids. Losses at the gene ends were 5 bases for V and 1 base for J; bases not matched to a gene: 7. The CDR3 reads CASSGTVRTNTEAFF. Here the CDR3 DNA reads TGTGCCAGTAGTGGGACAGTAAGGACGAACACTGAAGCTTTCTTT.

This chain links TRBV14 with TRBJ2-1, with a possible D match to TRBD1 (6 bases). With 0 bases removed from V and 7 bases from J, the gap between germline ends came to 22 bases. The CDR3 has 18 residues. Germline V lookup: CDR1 SGHDN, CDR2 FVKESK. Here the CDR3 DNA reads TGTGCCAGCAGCCAAGATTCCCTCTGGGGGCTTGGGGTAAATGAGCAGTTCTTC. Translation gives CASSQDSLWGLGVNEQFF.

This chain uses TRBV6-1 with TRBJ1-1, with 8 positions matching TRBD1. Germline CDR1 and CDR2: MNHNS and SASEGT. This CDR3 has 14 residues. J gave up 6 bases and V 6 bases, and 9 bases lay outside the gene matches. The DNA for the CDR3 is TGTGCCAGCAGCAAATTAGGACAGGGCCCTGAAGCTTTCTTT. Protein: CASSKLGQGPEAFF.

Written as DNA, the CDR3 is TGTGCCAGCAGCAGACAGGGGGCAGCGCTCTACGAGCAGTACTTC. This sequence encodes CASSRQGAALYEQYF. The chain links TRBV6-5 to TRBJ2-7; 10 bases fit TRBD1. This CDR3 contains 15 residues. Germline CDR1 and CDR2: MNHEY and SVGAGI. V dropped 6 bases and J dropped 3; count of bases not matched to a gene: 8.

The chain uses TRBV5-1 and TRBJ1-5, with D possibly TRBD1 on 6 matching bases. The V gene's germline CDR1 is SGHRS and CDR2 YFSETQ. Between the trimmed V and J ends, which lost 4 bases and 6 bases, there was a span of 17 bases. The length of the CDR3 is 15 residues. DNA for the CDR3: TGCGCCAGCAGCCGCCGGGCAGCGGGGGCTCAGCCCCAGCATTTT. Residues: CASSRRAAGAQPQHF. The full variable domain, with the rest looked up from reference TRBV5-1 and TRBJ1-5, is KAGVTQTPRYLIKTRGQQVTLSCSPISGHRSVSWYQQTPGQGLQFLFEYFSETQRNKGNFPGRFSGRQFSNSRSEMNVSTLELGDSALYLCASSRRAAGAQPQHFGDGTRLSIL.

V gene TRBV7-2 combines with J gene TRBJ1-1; TRBD1 aligns across 8 bases. This CDR3 is 15 amino acids long. Germline trimming cut 1 base from V and 1 base from J; bases unmatched to any gene: 2. CDR1 SGHTA and CDR2 FQGNSA come from the germline V gene. The CDR3 sequence: CASSLGGQGNTEAFF. Written as DNA, the CDR3 is TGTGCCAGCAGCTTAGGTGGACAGGGGAACACTGAAGCTTTCTTT. Full variable domain (missing parts from reference TRBV7-2 and TRBJ1-1): GAGVSQSPSNKVTEKGKDVELRCDPISGHTALYWYRQSLGQGLEFLIYFQGNSAPDKSGLPSDRFSAERTGGSVSTLTIQRTQQEDSAVYLCASSLGGQGNTEAFFGQGTRLTVV.

The chain has TRBV2 and TRBJ2-1; possibly TRBD2 for D (6 bases). Trimming pared 3 bases from V and 4 bases from J, leaving 16 bases between. Germline assignment: CDR1 SNHLY and CDR2 FYNNEI. This CDR3 has 16 amino acids. The CDR3 nucleotides read TGTGCCAGCAGTGAGGGGCCAAGGCGGGGATACAATGAGCAGTTCTTC. The encoded protein is CASSEGPRRGYNEQFF.

The CDR3 spells CASSDPRTGAVEEQYF. Written as DNA, the CDR3 is TGTGCCAGCAGCGACCCGAGGACAGGGGCCGTAGAAGAGCAGTACTTC. The chain employs TRBV9 and TRBJ2-7; TRBD1 agrees at 9 bases. Germline lookup yields CDR1 SGDLS and CDR2 YYNGEE. The CDR3 is made up of 16 amino acids. V shed 3 bases, J shed 7 bases, and the junction held 14 bases outside the gene matches.

The chain recombines TRBV7-6 with TRBJ2-3; 8 positions match TRBD2. The CDR3 sequence is 16 residues long. Losses at the gene ends were 5 bases for V and 3 bases for J; bases not matched to a gene: 10. Germline CDR1 and CDR2: SGHVS and FNYEAQ. The CDR3 coding sequence is TGTGCCAGCAGCCCCTACCAGCGGGAGATGACAGATACGCAGTATTTT. Encoded protein: CASSPYQREMTDTQYF.

V and J are TRBV27 and TRBJ1-4; no definite D call. The V end lost 3 bases, the J end lost 7 bases, and 21 bases lay between the germline ends. Germline V gives CDR1 MNHEY, CDR2 SMNVEV (reference sequence). This CDR3 has 17 amino acids. In DNA form, the CDR3 reads TGTGCCAGCAGTTTTCGGCCAGGCGCCCTGCTGGGTGAAAAACTGTTTTTT. As protein: CASSFRPGALLGEKLFF. Variable domain in full (rest from reference TRBV27 and TRBJ1-4): EAQVTQNPRYLITVTGKKLTVTCSQNMNHEYMSWYRQDPGLGLRQIYYSMNVEVTDKGDVPEGYKVSRKEKRNFPLILESPSPNQTSLYFCASSFRPGALLGEKLFFGSGTQLSVL.